This T cell receptor beta chain was obtained from a study of OX40 agonist ivuxolimab in advanced cancers. Study background: Among those enrolled, mean age was approximately 60 years (range roughly 20 to 79) and about 81% were male. Study-level results: Expanded clones belonging to CD8+ T cells outnumbered, on average, those of CD4+. At 0.1 to 3.0 mg/kg, clonal expansion of CD4+ and CD8+ blood T cells had occurred by week 6. Relatively little clonal expansion, among the lowest observed, appeared in partial responders at 0.1-3.0 mg/kg.

The V gene lost 5 bases and the J gene lost 0 bases, with 11 bases spanning the gap. The CDR3 consists of 16 residues. Germline CDR1 LNHDA, CDR2 SQIVND (reference sequence). A note on this clone: Antigen unknown.

Profiling relied on immunoSEQ multiplex PCR, and the TCRdb table lists in-frame clones only, not all of them. The sample has about 80,000 clones; roughly 90% are singletons. The sample consisted of CD4+ or CD8+ T cells sorted from blood, taken in a trial of the OX40 agonist ivuxolimab. The receptor was derived from an adult with an advanced solid tumor such as melanoma, head and neck, liver or kidney cancer. The chain recombines TRBV19 with TRBJ1-6; D remains unclear. The DNA for the CDR3 is TGTGCCAGTAGTCAATACATGAGCTCCTATAATTCACCCCTCCACTTT. This gives the protein CASSQYMSSYNSPLHF.